This T cell receptor (beta chain) was captured in a study of metastatic and nonmetastatic thyroid tumors. Looking at the study overall: Both malignant and benign thyroid patients supplied peripheral blood and tumor or nodule tissue samples, across which the repertoires of these patients were then compared. Study-wide results and limits: Versus benign nodules, malignant thyroid tumors reportedly had significantly higher TCR beta diversity, in blood and tumor.

As handled by the study authors: Researchers built a distant-metastasis classifier for papillary thyroid cancer that drew on CDR3 differences across clinicopathological groups. TCRdb used MiXCR to call clones anew from the PCR reads. These V and J calls originate from TCRdb's pipeline instead of the authors' own analysis. The table lists roughly 5,900 clones, 25% of them singletons, with 8.5% to 14% in the top ten. The entire patient cohort was treatment-naive prior to thyroid surgery. Sample share makes this clone large. Its antigen is not known. Germline values: CDR1 SGHRS, CDR2 YFSETQ. The CDR3 runs 14 residues. J was trimmed by 3 bases and V by 5 bases; bases with no gene match: 5.

The sample comprised adjacent normal tissue. The TCR was taken from a male donor with papillary thyroid cancer or a benign thyroid nodule (not recorded which). Some clones in this sample may be carry-over from other donors' samples. This rearrangement joins TRBV5-1 to TRBJ1-2; 9 bases align to TRBD1. CDR3: CASSEDRGYYGYTF. The CDR3 nucleotides read TGCGCCAGCAGTGAGGACAGGGGCTACTATGGCTACACCTTC.